This TCR beta chain was sequenced during a study of T cells after yellow fever vaccination. Study-level points and caveats: Booster samples showed a return of most primary-vaccination clones (approximately 95% CD4, approximately 88% CD8). Within FACS-sorted repertoires, abundant clonotypes contaminating from the bulk population could be present. There was a small share of clonotypes that showed up in both the CD4 and CD8 compartments.

This clonotype was detected only a few times. The antigen is unknown. The germline V gene encodes CDR1 SGHTA and CDR2 FQGNSA. V lost 5 bases, J lost 3 bases, and 10 bases lay in between. This CDR3 spans 14 amino acids. A 5'RACE template-switching step, the method used to make TCR cDNA, added a universal primer site and UMIs. In TCRdb, the 5' RACE reads were re-called with MiXCR into one record per CDR3 protein. The table records under 300,000 distinct CDR3 sequences, roughly 13% of them present only once. The rearrangement links TRBV7-2 to TRBJ2-2; tentative D call: TRBD1 (6 bases). This TCR derives from a man aged 25 to 40 who received the YFV17D yellow fever vaccine. The sequenced sample was CD4+ T cells sorted from PBMCs, obtained 45 days after the yellow fever booster vaccination. Written as DNA, the CDR3 is TGTGCCAGCAGCGAAACAGGGTACACCGGGGAGCTGTTTTTT. Translating gives CASSETGYTGELFF.